The source of this TCR beta chain is a study of T cell responses to AZD1222 COVID-19 vaccine. Sequencing was performed with immunoSEQ multiplex PCR; in TCRdb, only in-frame clones are kept and a portion is missing. The data show about 160,000 clones, with roughly nine tenths seen just once and about 1% held by the top ten. Looked up from germline, CDR1 is MGHDK and CDR2 is SYGVNS. V lost 2 bases to trimming and J lost 2 bases, with 12 bases between them. The CDR3 has 15 amino acids. The specimen was peripheral blood, collected 28 days after the second AZD1222 dose. This sequence joins TRBV25-1 and TRBJ1-1; no clear D. The sequence came from an adult who received the AZD1222 COVID-19 vaccine. This CDR3 is CASSEVSSPNTEAFF. In nucleotides, the CDR3 is TGTGCCAGCAGTGAAGTCAGTTCTCCCAACACTGAAGCTTTCTTT.